This T cell receptor beta chain is drawn from a study of resident and recirculating memory T cells in vitiligo. General observations from the study: No single dominant TCR clone appeared; lesion clonality varied. Different lesions suggested infiltration by different T cell clones.

Germline V gene lookup returns CDR1 SGDLS and CDR2 YYNGEE. This CDR3 has 15 residues. Trimming took off 1 base at V and 9 bases at J, with 17 bases between the two ends. No change in lesions over the prior 6 months defined stable disease. No vitiligo treatment was given during the prior three months. Clones were sequenced by immunoSEQ multiplex PCR, and TCRdb holds only the in-frame ones, with some missing. The sample has 40,000 to 45,000 clones, approximately 91% seen once. A note on this clone: Its specificity is unknown.

The chain carries TRBV9 and TRBJ2-1; D might be TRBD2 (7 bases). The sequenced sample consisted of blood. The sequence was obtained from a male donor with vitiligo. Written as DNA, the CDR3 is TGTGCCAGCAGCGTAAGGGGGGGGCCCTACCTTGAGCAGTTCTTC. Protein: CASSVRGGPYLEQFF. The full variable domain, in which reference TRBV9 and TRBJ2-1 provide the parts outside the CDR3, is DSGVTQTPKHLITATGQRVTLRCSPRSGDLSVYWYQQSLDQGLQFLIQYYNGEERAKGNILERFSAQQFPDLHSELNLSSLELGDSALYFCASSVRGGPYLEQFFGPGTRLTVL.